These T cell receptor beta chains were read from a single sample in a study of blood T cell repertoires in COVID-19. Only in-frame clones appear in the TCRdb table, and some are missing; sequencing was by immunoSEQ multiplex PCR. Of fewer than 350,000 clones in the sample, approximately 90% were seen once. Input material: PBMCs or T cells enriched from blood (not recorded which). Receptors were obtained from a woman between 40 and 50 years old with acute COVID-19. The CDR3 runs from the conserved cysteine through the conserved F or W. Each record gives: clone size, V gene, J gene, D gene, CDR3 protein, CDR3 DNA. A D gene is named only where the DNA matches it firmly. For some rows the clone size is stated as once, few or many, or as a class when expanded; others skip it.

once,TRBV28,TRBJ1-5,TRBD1,CATGQVSGNQPQHF,TGTGCCACGGGACAGGTTTCTGGCAATCAGCCCCAGCATTTT
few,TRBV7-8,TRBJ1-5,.,CASSLGAGVQPQHF,TGTGCCAGCAGCTTAGGGGCAGGGGTTCAGCCCCAGCATTTT
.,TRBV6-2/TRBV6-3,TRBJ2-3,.,CASSYSAGPDTQYF,TGTGCCAGCAGTTACTCTGCGGGACCAGATACGCAGTATTTT
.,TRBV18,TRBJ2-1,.,CASSRESSYNEQFF,TGTGCCAGCTCACGCGAGAGCTCCTACAATGAGCAGTTCTTC
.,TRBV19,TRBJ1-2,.,CASSSGGLDYGYTF,TGTGCCAGTTCGTCGGGGGGGCTAGACTATGGCTACACCTTC
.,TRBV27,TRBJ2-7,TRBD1,CASSPLGGGWSGEQYF,TGTGCCAGCAGCCCTCTAGGGGGCGGTTGGTCAGGCGAGCAGTACTTC
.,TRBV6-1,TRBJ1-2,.,CASSEHTPVNGYTF,TGTGCCAGCAGTGAACACACACCTGTCAATGGCTACACCTTC
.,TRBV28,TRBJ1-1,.,CVVGLGVNTEAFF,TGTGTGGTAGGGCTAGGGGTGAACACTGAAGCTTTCTTT
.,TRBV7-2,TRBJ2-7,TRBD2,CASSARTSGLYEQYF,TGTGCCAGCAGCGCACGGACTAGCGGACTCTACGAGCAGTACTTC
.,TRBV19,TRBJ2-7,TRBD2,CASSIRGSWYEQYF,TGTGCCAGTAGTATACGCGGGAGTTGGTACGAGCAGTACTTC
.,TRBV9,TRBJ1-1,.,CASSVMAGAKNTEAFF,TGTGCCAGCAGCGTAATGGCAGGGGCTAAGAACACTGAAGCTTTCTTT
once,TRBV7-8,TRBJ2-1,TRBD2,CASSWSSGIFEQFF,TGTGCCAGCAGCTGGAGTAGCGGGATTTTTGAGCAGTTCTTC
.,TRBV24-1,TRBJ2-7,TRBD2,CATSDGLAENF,TGTGCCACCAGTGATGGACTAGCGGAAAACTTC
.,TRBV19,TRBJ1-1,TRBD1,CASCKGAAEGSAFF,TGTGCCAGTTGTAAGGGGGCCGCCGAAGGGTCAGCTTTCTTT
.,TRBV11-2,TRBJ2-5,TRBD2,CASSLWLAGAETQYF,TGTGCCAGCAGCTTATGGCTAGCGGGAGCAGAGACCCAGTACTTC
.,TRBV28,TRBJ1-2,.,CASSKAGGYTF,TGTGCCAGCAGTAAAGCGGGGGGCTACACCTTC
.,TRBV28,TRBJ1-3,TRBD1,CASSPRGQAGNTIYF,TGTGCCAGCAGTCCAAGGGGGCAAGCTGGAAACACCATATATTTT
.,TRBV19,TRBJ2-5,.,CASSIGQETQYF,TGTGCCAGTAGTATCGGGCAAGAGACCCAGTACTTC
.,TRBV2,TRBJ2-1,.,CASRGDSYNEQFF,TGTGCCAGCAGGGGTGACAGCTACAATGAGCAGTTCTTC
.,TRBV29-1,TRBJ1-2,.,CSVGEGRGGYTF,TGCAGCGTTGGGGAGGGGAGGGGCGGCTACACCTTC
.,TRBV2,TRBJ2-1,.,CASTRILGNNEQFF,TGTGCCAGCACCCGAATACTAGGTAACAATGAGCAGTTCTTC
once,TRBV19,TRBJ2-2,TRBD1,CASSISRGTGNTGELFF,TGTGCCAGTAGTATAAGTCGAGGGACAGGTAACACCGGGGAGCTGTTTTTT
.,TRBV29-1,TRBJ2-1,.,CSVAGRGGSDNEQFF,TGCAGCGTTGCAGGACGAGGGGGTTCGGACAATGAGCAGTTCTTC
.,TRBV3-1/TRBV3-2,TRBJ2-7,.,CASSQEPGYEQYF,TGTGCCAGCAGCCAAGAGCCGGGTTACGAGCAGTACTTC
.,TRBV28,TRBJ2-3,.,CASSFERNTQYF,TGTGCCAGCAGTTTCGAGAGAAATACGCAGTATTTT
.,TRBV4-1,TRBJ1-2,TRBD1,CASSQRQGGNYGYTF,TGCGCCAGCAGCCAAAGACAGGGGGGTAACTATGGCTACACCTTC
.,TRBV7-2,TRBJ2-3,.,CASTDGARADTQYF,TGTGCCAGCACCGACGGAGCCAGGGCAGATACGCAGTATTTT
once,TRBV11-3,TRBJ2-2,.,CASSGAAPTGELFF,TGTGCCAGCAGCGGGGCAGCCCCCACCGGGGAGCTGTTTTTT
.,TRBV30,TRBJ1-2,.,CAWIWGDGYTF,TGTGCCTGGATTTGGGGGGACGGCTACACCTTC
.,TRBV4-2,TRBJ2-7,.,CASSQDSSYEQYF,TGTGCCAGCAGCCAAGACTCCTCCTACGAGCAGTACTTC
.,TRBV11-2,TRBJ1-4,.,CASSLGGAGEKLFF,TGTGCCAGCAGCCTGGGGGGGGCAGGGGAAAAACTGTTTTTT
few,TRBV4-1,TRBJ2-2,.,CASGGYNTGELFF,TGCGCCAGCGGAGGTTACAACACCGGGGAGCTGTTTTTT
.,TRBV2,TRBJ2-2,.,CASSEGGKASLTGELFF,TGTGCCAGCAGTGAAGGAGGAAAGGCATCGCTCACCGGGGAGCTGTTTTTT
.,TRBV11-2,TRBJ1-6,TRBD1,CASSSGQNNSPLHF,TGTGCCAGCAGCTCGGGACAGAATAATTCACCCCTCCACTTT
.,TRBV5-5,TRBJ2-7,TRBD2,CASSGGASGPYEQYF,TGTGCCAGCAGCGGGGGGGCTAGCGGGCCATACGAGCAGTACTTC
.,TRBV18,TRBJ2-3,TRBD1,CASSPNRGDTDTQYF,TGTGCCAGCTCACCGAACAGGGGGGACACAGATACGCAGTATTTT
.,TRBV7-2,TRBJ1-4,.,CASSFPGNEKLFF,TGTGCCAGCAGCTTCCCAGGGAATGAAAAACTGTTTTTT
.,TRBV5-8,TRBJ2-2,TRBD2,CASSRSGGAHTGELFF,TGTGCCAGCAGCCGTAGCGGGGGGGCCCACACCGGGGAGCTGTTTTTT
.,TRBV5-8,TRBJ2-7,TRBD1,CASSLADLAAGTGISYEQYF,TGTGCCAGCAGCTTGGCCGACTTAGCAGCTGGGACAGGGATATCCTACGAGCAGTACTTC
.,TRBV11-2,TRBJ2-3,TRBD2,CASSLEGLAETDTQYF,TGTGCCAGCAGCTTAGAGGGACTAGCGGAAACAGATACGCAGTATTTT
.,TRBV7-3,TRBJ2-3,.,CASSLGNVADTQYF,TGTGCCAGCAGCTTAGGCAATGTTGCAGATACGCAGTATTTT
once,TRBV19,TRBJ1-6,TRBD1,CASSKGGNSPLHF,TGTGCCAGTAGTAAAGGGGGCAATTCACCCCTCCACTTT
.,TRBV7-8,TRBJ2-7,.,CASSSVSVQYF,TGTGCCAGCAGCTCGGTTTCCGTGCAGTACTTC
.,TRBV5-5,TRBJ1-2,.,CASSGGRGYTF,TGTGCCAGCAGCGGCGGCCGGGGCTACACCTTC
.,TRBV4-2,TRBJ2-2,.,CASSHLAEVSGELFF,TGTGCCAGCAGCCATTTAGCGGAGGTCAGCGGGGAGCTGTTTTTT
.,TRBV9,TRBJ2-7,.,CASSSSGDPYEQYF,TGTGCCAGCAGCTCATCAGGGGATCCCTACGAGCAGTACTTC